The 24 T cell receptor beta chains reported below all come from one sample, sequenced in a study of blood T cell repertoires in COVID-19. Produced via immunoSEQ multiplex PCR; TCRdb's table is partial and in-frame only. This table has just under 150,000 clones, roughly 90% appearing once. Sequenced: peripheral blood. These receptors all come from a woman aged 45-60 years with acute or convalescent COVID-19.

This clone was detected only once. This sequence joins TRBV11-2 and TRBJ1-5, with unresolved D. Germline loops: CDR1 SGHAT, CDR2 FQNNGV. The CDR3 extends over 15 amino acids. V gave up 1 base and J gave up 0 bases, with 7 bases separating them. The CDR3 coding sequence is TGTGCCAGCAGCTTAGCCGGAGATAGCAATCAGCCCCAGCATTTT. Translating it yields CASSLAGDSNQPQHF.

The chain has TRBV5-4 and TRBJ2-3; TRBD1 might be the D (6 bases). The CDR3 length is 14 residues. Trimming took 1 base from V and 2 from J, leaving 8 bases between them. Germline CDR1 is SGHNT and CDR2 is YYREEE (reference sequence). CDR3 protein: CASSLWTDTDTQYF. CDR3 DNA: TGTGCCAGCAGCTTGTGGACAGACACAGATACGCAGTATTTT.

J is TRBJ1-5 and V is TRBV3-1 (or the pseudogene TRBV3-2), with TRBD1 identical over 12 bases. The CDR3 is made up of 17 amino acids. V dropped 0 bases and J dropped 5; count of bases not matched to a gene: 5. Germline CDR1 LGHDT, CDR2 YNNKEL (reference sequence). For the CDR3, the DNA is TGTGCCAGCAGCCAAGATCGTGGGACAGGGGGCGATCAGCCCCAGCATTTT. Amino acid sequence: CASSQDRGTGGDQPQHF.

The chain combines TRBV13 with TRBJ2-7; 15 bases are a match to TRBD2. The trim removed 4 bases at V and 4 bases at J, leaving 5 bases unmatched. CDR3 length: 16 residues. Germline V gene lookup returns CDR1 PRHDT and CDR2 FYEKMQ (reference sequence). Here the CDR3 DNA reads TGTGCCAGCAGCTATGGGACTAGCGGGAGGCAGTACGAGCAGTACTTC. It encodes CASSYGTSGRQYEQYF.

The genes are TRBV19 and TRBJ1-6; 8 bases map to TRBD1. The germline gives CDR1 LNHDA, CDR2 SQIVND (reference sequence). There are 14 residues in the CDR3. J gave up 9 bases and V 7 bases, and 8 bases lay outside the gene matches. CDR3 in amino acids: CASNSRDRSSPLHF. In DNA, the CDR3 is TGTGCCAGTAACTCCCGGGACAGGAGTTCACCCCTCCACTTT.

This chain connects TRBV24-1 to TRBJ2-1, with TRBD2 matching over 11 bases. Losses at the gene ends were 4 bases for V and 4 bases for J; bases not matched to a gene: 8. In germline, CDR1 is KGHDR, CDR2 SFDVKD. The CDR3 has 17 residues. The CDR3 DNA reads TGTGCCACCAGTGACTATAGCGGGAGGGCCTCTTACAATGAGCAGTTCTTC. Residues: CATSDYSGRASYNEQFF.

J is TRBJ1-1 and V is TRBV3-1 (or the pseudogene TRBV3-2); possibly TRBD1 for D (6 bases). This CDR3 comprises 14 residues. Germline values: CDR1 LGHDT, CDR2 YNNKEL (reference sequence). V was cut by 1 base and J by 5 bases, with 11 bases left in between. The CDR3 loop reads CASSQVVRGTEAFF. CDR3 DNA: TGTGCCAGCAGCCAAGTGGTCAGGGGAACTGAAGCTTTCTTT.

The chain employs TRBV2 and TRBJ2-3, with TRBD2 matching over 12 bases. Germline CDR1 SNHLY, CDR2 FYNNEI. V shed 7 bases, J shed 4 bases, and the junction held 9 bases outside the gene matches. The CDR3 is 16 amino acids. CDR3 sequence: CASIPGTSGLSDTQYF. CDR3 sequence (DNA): TGTGCCAGCATCCCCGGGACTAGCGGGCTTTCAGATACGCAGTATTTT. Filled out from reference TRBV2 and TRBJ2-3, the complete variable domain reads EPEVTQTPSHQVTQMGQEVILRCVPISNHLYFYWYRQILGQKVEFLVSFYNNEISEKSEIFDDQFSVERPDGSNFTLKIRSTKLEDSAMYFCASIPGTSGLSDTQYFGPGTRLTVL.

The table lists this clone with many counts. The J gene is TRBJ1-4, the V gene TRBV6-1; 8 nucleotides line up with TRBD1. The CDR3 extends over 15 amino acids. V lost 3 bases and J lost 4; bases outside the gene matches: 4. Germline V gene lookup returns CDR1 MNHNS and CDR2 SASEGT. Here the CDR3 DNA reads TGTGCCAGCAGTGATGGACAGGGATTTAATGAAAAACTGTTTTTT. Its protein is CASSDGQGFNEKLFF.

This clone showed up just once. CDR3 loop: CASRETGVDQPQHF. The CDR3, as DNA: TGTGCCTCGCGTGAGACAGGGGTGGATCAGCCCCAGCATTTT. The chain couples TRBV10-3 to TRBJ1-5; 8 nucleotides match TRBD1. Germline V lookup: CDR1 ENHRY, CDR2 SYGVKD. Trimming took 11 bases from V and 5 from J; bases not matched to a gene: 11. The CDR3 length is 14 residues.

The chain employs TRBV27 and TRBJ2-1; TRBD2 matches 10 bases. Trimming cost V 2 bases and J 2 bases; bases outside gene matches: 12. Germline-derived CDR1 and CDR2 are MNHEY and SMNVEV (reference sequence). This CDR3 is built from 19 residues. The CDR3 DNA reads TGTGCCAGCAGTTTAGAGGGGAGCGGGAGGGTACATGCCTACAATGAGCAGTTCTTC. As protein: CASSLEGSGRVHAYNEQFF.

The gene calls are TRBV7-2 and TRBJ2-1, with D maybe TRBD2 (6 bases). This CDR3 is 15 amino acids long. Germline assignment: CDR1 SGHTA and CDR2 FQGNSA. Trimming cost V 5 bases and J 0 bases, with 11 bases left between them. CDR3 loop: CASSPGRSSYNEQFF. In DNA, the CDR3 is TGTGCCAGCAGCCCAGGGAGGTCCTCCTACAATGAGCAGTTCTTC.

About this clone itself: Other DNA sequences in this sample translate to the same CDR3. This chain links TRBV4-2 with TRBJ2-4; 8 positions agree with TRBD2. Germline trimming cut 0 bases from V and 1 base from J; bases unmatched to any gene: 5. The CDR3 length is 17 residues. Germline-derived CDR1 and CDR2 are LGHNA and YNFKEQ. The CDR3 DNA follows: TGTGCCAGCAGCCAAGAGTGGCGACTAGCGGCCAAAAACATTCAGTACTTC. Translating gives CASSQEWRLAAKNIQYF.

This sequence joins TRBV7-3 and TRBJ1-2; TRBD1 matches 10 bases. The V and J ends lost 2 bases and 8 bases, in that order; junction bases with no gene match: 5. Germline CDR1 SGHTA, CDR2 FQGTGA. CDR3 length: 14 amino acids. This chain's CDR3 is CASSLGTGDGGYTF. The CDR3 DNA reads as TGTGCCAGCAGCTTAGGGACAGGGGATGGAGGCTACACCTTC.

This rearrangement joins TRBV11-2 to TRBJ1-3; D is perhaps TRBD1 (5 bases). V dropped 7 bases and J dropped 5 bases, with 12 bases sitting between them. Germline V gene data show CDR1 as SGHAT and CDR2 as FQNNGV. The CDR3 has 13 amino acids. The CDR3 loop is CASMEGLRNTIYF. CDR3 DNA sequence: TGTGCCAGCATGGAGGGACTCCGAAACACCATATATTTT.

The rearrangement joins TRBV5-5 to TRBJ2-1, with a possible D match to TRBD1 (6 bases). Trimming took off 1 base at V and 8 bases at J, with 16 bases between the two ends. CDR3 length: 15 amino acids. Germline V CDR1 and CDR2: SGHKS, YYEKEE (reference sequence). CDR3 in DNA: TGTGCCAGCAGCTTGACAGGGATGGGGATGTATGAGCAGTTCTTC. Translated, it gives CASSLTGMGMYEQFF.

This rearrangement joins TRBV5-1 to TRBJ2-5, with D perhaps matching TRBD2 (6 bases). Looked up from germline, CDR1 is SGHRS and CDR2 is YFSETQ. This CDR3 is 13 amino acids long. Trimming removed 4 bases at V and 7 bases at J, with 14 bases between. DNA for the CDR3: TGCGCCAGCAGCACCGGACCCGGGGGGACCCAGTACTTC. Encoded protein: CASSTGPGGTQYF. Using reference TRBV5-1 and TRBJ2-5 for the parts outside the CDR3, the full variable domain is KAGVTQTPRYLIKTRGQQVTLSCSPISGHRSVSWYQQTPGQGLQFLFEYFSETQRNKGNFPGRFSGRQFSNSRSEMNVSTLELGDSALYLCASSTGPGGTQYFGPGTRLLVL.

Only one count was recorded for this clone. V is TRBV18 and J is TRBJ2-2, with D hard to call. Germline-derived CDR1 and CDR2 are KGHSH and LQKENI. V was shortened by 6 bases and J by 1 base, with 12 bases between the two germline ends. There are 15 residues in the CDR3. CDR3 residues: CASSPRHENTGELFF. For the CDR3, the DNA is TGTGCCAGCTCGCCCCGACACGAGAACACCGGGGAGCTGTTTTTT.

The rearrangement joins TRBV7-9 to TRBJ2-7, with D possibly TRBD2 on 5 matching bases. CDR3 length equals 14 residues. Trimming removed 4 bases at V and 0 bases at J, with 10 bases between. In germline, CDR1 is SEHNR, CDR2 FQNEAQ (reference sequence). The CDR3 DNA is TGTGCCAGCAGCTATGAGGGAAGCTCCTACGAGCAGTACTTC. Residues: CASSYEGSSYEQYF. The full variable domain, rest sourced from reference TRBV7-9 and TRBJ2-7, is DTGVSQNPRHKITKRGQNVTFRCDPISEHNRLYWYRQTLGQGPEFLTYFQNEAQLEKSRLLSDRFSAERPKGSFSTLEIQRTEQGDSAMYLCASSYEGSSYEQYFGPGTRLTVT.

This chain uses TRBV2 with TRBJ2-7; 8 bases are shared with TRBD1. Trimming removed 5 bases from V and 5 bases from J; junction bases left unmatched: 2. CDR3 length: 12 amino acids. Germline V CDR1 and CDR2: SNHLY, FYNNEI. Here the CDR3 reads CASSPDRDEQYF. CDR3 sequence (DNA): TGTGCCAGCAGTCCGGACAGGGACGAGCAGTACTTC.

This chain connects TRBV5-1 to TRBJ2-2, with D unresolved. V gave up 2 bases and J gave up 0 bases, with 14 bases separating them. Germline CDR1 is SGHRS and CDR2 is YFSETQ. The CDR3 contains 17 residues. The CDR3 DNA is TGCGCCAGCAGCTTCTTTTGGGCAGGATCGAACACCGGGGAGCTGTTTTTT. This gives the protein CASSFFWAGSNTGELFF.

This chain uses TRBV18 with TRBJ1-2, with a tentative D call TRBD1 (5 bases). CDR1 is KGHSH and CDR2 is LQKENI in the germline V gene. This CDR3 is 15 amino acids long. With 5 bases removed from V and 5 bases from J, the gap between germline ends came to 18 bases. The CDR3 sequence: CASSAGTAGWYGYTF. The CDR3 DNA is TGTGCCAGCTCAGCGGGGACCGCTGGGTGGTATGGCTACACCTTC.

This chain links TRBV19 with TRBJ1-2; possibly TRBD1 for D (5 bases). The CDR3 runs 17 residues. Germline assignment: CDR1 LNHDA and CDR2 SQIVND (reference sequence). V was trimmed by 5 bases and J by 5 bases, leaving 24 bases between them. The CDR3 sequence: CASSQPDSRGALYGYTF. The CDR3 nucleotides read TGTGCCAGTAGTCAACCCGACTCCCGCGGGGCCTTATATGGCTACACCTTC. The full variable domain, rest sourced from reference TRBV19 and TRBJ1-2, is DGGITQSPKYLFRKEGQNVTLSCEQNLNHDAMYWYRQDPGQGLRLIYYSQIVNDFQKGDIAEGYSVSREKKESFPLTVTSAQKNPTAFYLCASSQPDSRGALYGYTFGSGTRLTVV.

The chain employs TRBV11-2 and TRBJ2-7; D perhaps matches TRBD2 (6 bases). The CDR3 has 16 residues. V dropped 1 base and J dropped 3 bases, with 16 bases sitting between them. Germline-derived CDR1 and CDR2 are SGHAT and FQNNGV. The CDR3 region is CASSLGVGGRLYEQYF. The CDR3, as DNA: TGTGCCAGCAGCTTAGGTGTGGGGGGACGACTCTACGAGCAGTACTTC.